This entry is about one TCR beta chain. Its antigen is still unknown. The sample belongs to a study of a mutant IDH1 vaccine in newly diagnosed glioma. As for the study in general: Before enrollment, the patients had been treated with radiotherapy alone, temozolomide alone, or both together. Most of them had received both.

Some clones are missing from TCRdb's copy, which holds only in-frame ones; the method was immunoSEQ multiplex PCR. The repertoire holds roughly 60,000 clones, with around 80% as singletons. This CDR3 region has 11 residues. V shed 5 bases and J shed 5 bases, with 7 bases lying between them. Germline assignment: CDR1 ENHRY and CDR2 SYGVKD. Time point meaning: week 5, during vaccination. Topical imiquimod accompanied each vaccine dose, which consisted of 300 ug of mutant IDH1 20-mer peptide. New WHO grade 3 or 4 IDH1-mutant, ATRX-lost astrocytomas were present in all donors. The material was PBMCs, obtained from a glioma patient whose treatment included an IDH1 peptide vaccine. The gene calls are TRBV10-3 and TRBJ2-7; no reliable D call. The TCR sequence derives from a woman between 50 and 59 years old with glioma. CDR3 sequence: CAISSRHEQYF. Here the CDR3 DNA reads TGTGCCATCAGTTCAAGACACGAGCAGTACTTC.